This TCR beta chain was retrieved from a study of post-analysis software for immune sequencing data. The overall study: Progressive-relapsing, secondary progressive and relapsing-remitting multiple sclerosis were among the disease courses included. Regarding the study as a whole: Significantly decreased normalized Chao1 diversity was recorded for multiple sclerosis patients relative to controls. Four or five TRBV segments, including TRBV5-6, TRBV5-1 and TRBV20-1, were more frequent in patients than controls.

Concerning this clonotype itself: What it binds is unknown.

Looked up from germline, CDR1 is MNHEY and CDR2 is SVGAGI. The V and J ends lost 2 bases and 4 bases, in that order; junction bases with no gene match: 2. There are 16 residues in the CDR3. Included in the TCR beta cDNA libraries were unique molecular identifiers. T cells, roughly 0.95 to 10 million of them, yielded roughly 0.5 million cDNA molecules. One entry per CDR3 protein results from TCRdb running MiXCR on the PCR reads. The sample yields under 900,000 distinct CDR3 sequences, 53% seen once. This rearrangement joins TRBV6-5 to TRBJ2-3; 14 nucleotides align to TRBD2. Sequencing was performed on blood. The source of this sequence is a girl between 10 and 17 years old with multiple sclerosis. DNA of the CDR3: TGTGCCAGCAGTTACGGGGGACTAGCGGGAGCAGATACGCAGTATTTT. Encoded protein: CASSYGGLAGADTQYF.